These 13 T cell receptor beta chains were sequenced from one sample in a study of T-cell memory formation after mild COVID-19. TCRdb re-called the 5' RACE reads through MiXCR, storing one row per CDR3 protein. The profile covers about 560,000 distinct CDR3 sequences, with 15% to 20% appearing a single time and approximately 12% taken by the ten largest. Sequenced material: PBMCs or a T cell subset sorted from them (not recorded which). These receptors all stem from an adult woman who had mild COVID-19 (a few samples of this study predate the infection). Cell type and time point are not known.

The chain has TRBV7-6 and TRBJ2-3, with 14 positions matching TRBD2. Germline-derived CDR1 and CDR2 are SGHVS and FNYEAQ. The CDR3 sequence is 16 residues long. Trimming at V came to 4 bases and at J to 5 bases, leaving 5 bases not matched to a gene. CDR3 in amino acids: CASSWGLAGDLDTQYF. CDR3 DNA: TGTGCCAGCAGCTGGGGACTAGCGGGGGACCTAGATACGCAGTATTTT.

V and J are TRBV19 and TRBJ2-3; D is uncertain. The CDR3 is 15 amino acids. Germline assignment: CDR1 LNHDA and CDR2 SQIVND (reference sequence). V was pared by 11 bases and J by 1 base, with 19 bases between. The CDR3 is CAAKPTPSGTDTQYF. For the CDR3, the DNA is TGTGCCGCAAAACCGACGCCTTCTGGCACAGATACGCAGTATTTT. Looking up the rest from reference TRBV19 and TRBJ2-3 gives the full variable domain: DGGITQSPKYLFRKEGQNVTLSCEQNLNHDAMYWYRQDPGQGLRLIYYSQIVNDFQKGDIAEGYSVSREKKESFPLTVTSAQKNPTAFYLCAAKPTPSGTDTQYFGPGTRLTVL.

This clonotype was counted many times. V and J are TRBV3-1 and TRBJ2-7; D perhaps matches TRBD1 (6 bases). The germline V gene has CDR1 LGHDT and CDR2 YNNKEL (reference sequence). This CDR3 region has 16 residues. Trimming removed 4 bases from V and 0 bases from J, with 16 bases in between. DNA for the CDR3: TGTGCCAGCAGCCTTTCTACAGGGCATAGCTCCTACGAGCAGTACTTC. Protein: CASSLSTGHSSYEQYF.

The rearrangement links TRBV9 to TRBJ2-3; D possibly corresponds to TRBD1 (7 bases). Trimming removed 4 bases from V and 10 bases from J, with 19 bases in between. The CDR3 runs 14 residues. CDR1 and CDR2 (germline): SGDLS, YYNGEE. CDR3: CASSQGGPRFAQYF. The CDR3 coding sequence is TGTGCCAGCAGCCAGGGGGGACCCAGGTTCGCGCAGTATTTT. The full variable domain, in which reference TRBV9 and TRBJ2-3 provide the parts outside the CDR3, is DSGVTQTPKHLITATGQRVTLRCSPRSGDLSVYWYQQSLDQGLQFLIQYYNGEERAKGNILERFSAQQFPDLHSELNLSSLELGDSALYFCASSQGGPRFAQYFGPGTRLTVL.

This clonotype has only a few counts. J is TRBJ2-7 and V is TRBV15; no clear D gene. The CDR3 consists of 13 residues. V gave up 2 bases and J gave up 3 bases, with 8 bases separating them. CDR1 is LNHNV, CDR2 YYDKDF, per germline (reference sequence). The DNA of the CDR3 is TGTGCCACCAGCAGAACGCCGAGCTACGAGCAGTACTTC. This gives the protein CATSRTPSYEQYF.

V gene TRBV4-1 combines with J gene TRBJ2-5; TRBD2 matches 10 bases. The V gene's germline CDR1 is MGHRA and CDR2 YSYEKL. There are 18 residues in the CDR3. V lost 0 bases, J lost 7 bases, and 14 bases stayed unmatched. CDR3 DNA: TGCGCCAGCAGCCAAGAATCAAGCGGGGGGGCCCATTCAGGGACCCAGTACTTC. This translates into CASSQESSGGAHSGTQYF.

This clonotype has more than one count but fewer than ten. The chain combines TRBV6-5 with TRBJ2-1; 14 bases agree with TRBD2. The germline gives CDR1 MNHEY, CDR2 SVGAGI. V trimming: 10 bases; J trimming: 6 bases; junction bases outside the gene matches: 8. The CDR3 totals 15 residues. CDR3 DNA sequence: TGTGCCACCTCTACCGGGACTAGCGGGGGCAATGAGCAGTTCTTC. This translates into CATSTGTSGGNEQFF.

The chain has TRBV7-7 and TRBJ2-5; D is ambiguous. The CDR3 spans 17 residues. Trimming pared 4 bases from V and 3 bases from J, leaving 21 bases between. In germline, CDR1 is SSHAT, CDR2 FNYEAQ (reference sequence). The chain's CDR3 is CASSSETVRGSEETQYF. The CDR3 DNA reads TGTGCCAGCAGCTCCGAAACAGTGAGAGGCTCTGAAGAGACCCAGTACTTC. The variable domain in full, completed from reference TRBV7-7 and TRBJ2-5, reads GAGVSQSPRYKVTKRGQDVTLRCDPISSHATLYWYQQALGQGPEFLTYFNYEAQPDKSGLPSDRFSAERPEGSISTLTIQRTEQRDSAMYRCASSSETVRGSEETQYFGPGTRLLVL.

The sample holds many counts of this clonotype. This sequence joins TRBV7-2 and TRBJ2-3; 7 bases match TRBD1. V trimming: 3 bases; J trimming: 2 bases; junction bases outside the gene matches: 5. The germline V gene has CDR1 SGHTA and CDR2 FQGNSA. This CDR3 is 15 amino acids long. DNA of the CDR3: TGTGCCAGCAGCTTGCTGGGACAGCCCACAGATACGCAGTATTTT. Its translation: CASSLLGQPTDTQYF.

This chain uses TRBV19 with TRBJ2-5; 12 bases are a match to TRBD1. Germline CDR1 and CDR2: LNHDA and SQIVND (reference sequence). V shed 8 bases, J shed 5 bases, and the junction held 6 bases outside the gene matches. The CDR3 runs to 14 residues. The CDR3, as DNA: TGTGCCAGTGGGGACAGGGGGCGTTCGGAGACCCAGTACTTC. Its translation is CASGDRGRSETQYF.

This clonotype has only a few counts. The chain couples TRBV27 to TRBJ2-7; 9 nucleotides align to TRBD1. The V segment lost 2 bases and the J segment 4 bases; nucleotides outside the gene matches: 3. The CDR3 contains 14 residues. Germline loops: CDR1 MNHEY, CDR2 SMNVEV (reference sequence). The CDR3 coding sequence is TGTGCCAGCAGTTTAAACAGGGGGCCTTACGAGCAGTACTTC. This gives the protein CASSLNRGPYEQYF.

This clonotype was counted only a few times. The V and J genes are TRBV20-1 and TRBJ2-1; 12 bases are shared with TRBD1. V shed 4 bases, J shed 9 bases, and the junction held 7 bases outside the gene matches. CDR1 and CDR2 (germline): DFQATT, SNEGSKA (reference sequence). This CDR3 comprises 14 residues. CDR3 coding DNA: TGCAGTGCTAAAACCGGGACAGGGGGCGGTGAGCAGTTCTTC. Translating it yields CSAKTGTGGGEQFF.

The chain links TRBV5-4 to TRBJ2-7; D possibly uses TRBD1 or TRBD2 (5 bases each). The CDR3 has 17 residues. V lost 4 bases to trimming and J lost 3 bases, with 23 bases between them. The germline V gene encodes CDR1 SGHNT and CDR2 YYREEE (reference sequence). The CDR3 nucleotides are TGTGCCAGCAGCCTGGGCCCCTCGAGGGGAGTAAACTACGAGCAGTACTTC. The encoded protein is CASSLGPSRGVNYEQYF.